A single sample is the source of the 22 T cell receptor beta chains below, sequenced in a study of blood T cell repertoires in COVID-19 (TCRdb year 2020). To prepare the library, the immunoSEQ multiplex PCR assay was applied. In TCRdb, the immuneACCESS table is reduced to in-frame sequences with V and J assigned. These tables do not hold every clone; where another copy was compared, an unresolved V gene accounts for under half, and the others remain unexplained. The sample table shows about 190,000 clones, and around nine tenths are seen once. 0.85% to 0.95% of the sample is held by the ten biggest clonotypes. Sequenced: peripheral blood. These receptors all come from a woman between 18 and 29 years old who had recovered from COVID-19.

The chain uses TRBV2 and TRBJ2-7, with D perhaps TRBD1 (5 bases). Between the trimmed V and J ends, which lost 7 bases and 0 bases, there was a span of 10 bases. The germline V gene has CDR1 SNHLY and CDR2 FYNNEI. The CDR3 consists of 13 residues. This chain's CDR3 is CASTRQTSYEQYV. CDR3 in DNA: TGTGCCAGCACCCGACAGACCTCCTACGAGCAGTACGTC.

This clone was picked up one time. The V and J genes are TRBV6-2 or TRBV6-3 and TRBJ2-5; TRBD2 agrees at 7 bases. With 0 bases clipped from V and 7 bases from J, the junction kept 20 bases outside the gene matches. Germline V lookup: CDR1 MNHEY, CDR2 SVGEGT. CDR3 length equals 19 residues. CDR3 nucleotides: TGTGCCAGCAGTTACTCCGGTTCGTTGGGCGGGAGCAGGGAAGGGACCCAGTACTTC. Translating it yields CASSYSGSLGGSREGTQYF.

This sequence joins TRBV3-1 (or the pseudogene TRBV3-2) and TRBJ2-3; D is perhaps TRBD2 (5 bases). This CDR3 region has 15 residues. Germline loops: CDR1 LGHDT, CDR2 YNNKEL (reference sequence). V gave up 0 bases and J gave up 1 base, with 8 bases separating them. This chain's CDR3 is CASSQERAGTDTQYF. CDR3 DNA sequence: TGTGCCAGCAGCCAAGAGCGGGCAGGCACAGATACGCAGTATTTT.

The gene calls are TRBV30 and TRBJ1-5; D gene uncertain. V was pared by 2 bases and J by 0 bases, with 8 bases between. CDR3 length: 14 amino acids. The germline V gene has CDR1 GTSNPN and CDR2 SVGIG (reference sequence). In nucleotides, the CDR3 is TGTGCCTGGAGTCCCGACTATAGCAATCAGCCCCAGCATTTT. Translation: CAWSPDYSNQPQHF.

This clone is a singleton in its sample. The CDR3: CASRQTGVQPQHF. CDR3 nucleotide sequence: TGTGCCAGTAGACAAACAGGGGTGCAGCCCCAGCATTTT. The genes are TRBV19 and TRBJ1-5; 7 bases align to TRBD1. The CDR3 sequence is 13 residues long. CDR1 LNHDA and CDR2 SQIVND come from the germline V gene (reference sequence). Unmatched junction bases numbered 6, after V lost 6 bases and J lost 7 bases.

CDR3 nucleotide sequence: TGTGCCAGCAGTTATATCGGACAGGGAACTGGCTACACCTTC. Amino acids: CASSYIGQGTGYTF. V is TRBV27 and J is TRBJ1-2; TRBD1 aligns across 8 bases. V lost 4 bases and J lost 7; bases outside the gene matches: 8. CDR1 is MNHEY, CDR2 SMNVEV, per germline (reference sequence). This CDR3 contains 14 residues.

Worth noting for this clone: This sample includes further DNA sequences coding for the same CDR3. This rearrangement joins TRBV6-4 to TRBJ2-1; 8 bases fit TRBD2. This CDR3 region has 15 residues. Germline CDR1 MRHNA, CDR2 SNTAGT. V was clipped by 3 bases and J by 4 bases; unmatched bases: 5. CDR3 in DNA: TGTGCCAGCAGTGATTTAGCGGGAAGTTACAATGAGCAGTTCTTC. Translating gives CASSDLAGSYNEQFF.

The chain employs TRBV6-6 and TRBJ1-2; TRBD1 matches at 8 bases. V was clipped by 5 bases and J by 6 bases; unmatched bases: 17. Germline CDR1 reads MNHNY; CDR2 reads SVGAGI (reference sequence). The CDR3 contains 17 residues. CDR3 coding DNA: TGTGCCAGCAGTCCCGGACAGGGTGACTACCATCTGGATGGCTACACCTTC. Its translation: CASSPGQGDYHLDGYTF.

This clone has only a few counts. The V gene is TRBV7-9, the J gene TRBJ1-4; weak D call: TRBD1 (6 bases). The germline V and J ends were trimmed by 4 bases and 8 bases, with 29 bases remaining between them. There are 19 residues in the CDR3. Germline V gene lookup returns CDR1 SEHNR and CDR2 FQNEAQ (reference sequence). CDR3 in amino acids: CASSYFTGRHMYSREKLFF. CDR3 DNA: TGTGCCAGCAGCTATTTCACAGGGAGACACATGTATTCGCGCGAAAAACTGTTTTTT.

Only a few counts were recorded for this clone. This chain's CDR3 is CASSEALLPGPTGTSGSNEQFF. The CDR3 DNA is TGTGCCAGCAGTGAAGCGCTTCTACCGGGCCCGACCGGGACTAGCGGGAGCAATGAGCAGTTCTTC. The V and J genes are TRBV2 and TRBJ2-1, with TRBD2 matching over 14 bases. Germline V gives CDR1 SNHLY, CDR2 FYNNEI. V lost 0 bases to trimming and J lost 6 bases; unmatched junction nucleotides: 19. The CDR3 has 22 amino acids.

The chain joins TRBV20-1 to TRBJ2-3, with TRBD2 identical over 8 bases. The CDR3 length is 14 residues. J was trimmed by 5 bases and V by 3 bases; bases with no gene match: 7. CDR1 is DFQATT and CDR2 is SNEGSKA in the germline V gene (reference sequence). The CDR3 DNA follows: TGCAGTGCTAGTCCCAGCGGGAGAGTAGATACGCAGTATTTT. Amino acid sequence: CSASPSGRVDTQYF.

The chain has TRBV11-2 and TRBJ1-2; D is ambiguous. The CDR3 extends over 13 amino acids. Trimming removed 2 bases at V and 12 bases at J, with 16 bases between. Germline CDR1 SGHAT, CDR2 FQNNGV. The DNA for the CDR3 is TGTGCCAGCAGCTTAAGCCCCTCTGCGGGTCACACCTTC. Translated: CASSLSPSAGHTF. Full variable domain (remainder filled in from reference TRBV11-2 and TRBJ1-2): EAGVAQSPRYKIIEKRQSVAFWCNPISGHATLYWYQQILGQGPKLLIQFQNNGVVDDSQLPKDRFSAERLKGVDSTLKIQPAKLEDSAVYLCASSLSPSAGHTFGSGTRLTVV.

The rearrangement joins TRBV24-1 to TRBJ2-2; 7 bases align to TRBD2. The CDR3 contains 17 residues. Germline CDR1 is KGHDR and CDR2 is SFDVKD. The junction had 10 bases not matched to a gene; V was cut back by 1 base and J by 6 bases. The CDR3 region has the DNA TGTGCCACCAGTGATTTAGCGGGGCCCTTGAGAGCCGGGGAGCTGTTTTTT. Its protein product is CATSDLAGPLRAGELFF.

The chain has TRBV19 and TRBJ2-3, with 10 nucleotides matching TRBD1. The CDR3 is 14 residues long. Germline assignment: CDR1 LNHDA and CDR2 SQIVND (reference sequence). Trimming removed 10 bases from V and 6 bases from J; junction bases left unmatched: 10. The DNA for the CDR3 is TGTGCCATCAGACCGGGACAGGGGATTGATACGCAGTATTTT. Translating gives CAIRPGQGIDTQYF.

The genes are TRBV27 and TRBJ1-1; D possibly corresponds to TRBD1 (5 bases). CDR1 and CDR2 from the germline V gene are MNHEY and SMNVEV (reference sequence). The germline V and J ends were trimmed by 2 bases and 1 base, with 5 bases remaining between them. The CDR3 runs to 13 residues. The CDR3 spells CASSLQGNTEAFF. CDR3 DNA: TGTGCCAGCAGTTTACAGGGGAACACTGAAGCTTTCTTT.

V usage is TRBV19 and J usage is TRBJ1-1; D is unresolved. Germline assignment: CDR1 LNHDA and CDR2 SQIVND (reference sequence). The CDR3 sequence is 14 residues long. V was cut by 7 bases and J by 4 bases, with 16 bases left in between. The CDR3 DNA reads as TGTGCCAGTATTGAGACCGAGCGGGGCACTGAAGCTTTCTTT. It is translated as CASIETERGTEAFF.

The chain combines TRBV24-1 with TRBJ2-3, with a weak D call TRBD2 (6 bases). V dropped 5 bases and J dropped 0 bases, with 8 bases sitting between them. Per the germline V gene, CDR1 is KGHDR and CDR2 is SFDVKD. This CDR3 is built from 14 residues. The CDR3 DNA sequence: TGTGCCACCAGTGCGGCGGGAAGCACAGATACGCAGTATTTT. Translating gives CATSAAGSTDTQYF.

The chain uses TRBV7-3 and TRBJ1-2, with TRBD1 as a possible D gene (5 bases). Trimming removed 6 bases from V and 3 bases from J, with 11 bases in between. Per germline, CDR1 SGHTA and CDR2 FQGTGA. CDR3 size: 13 residues. The CDR3 DNA reads TGTGCCAGCAGACCGGCGGGGGACTATGGCTACACCTTC. Its protein is CASRPAGDYGYTF.

The J gene is TRBJ1-1, the V gene TRBV29-1; a possible D gene is TRBD1 (6 bases). Trimming left V 7 bases short and J 3 bases short, with 15 bases between. The germline V gene has CDR1 SQVTM and CDR2 ANQGSEA. CDR3 length: 13 residues. CDR3 nucleotides: TGCAGCGGATTACAGGGATCCTACACTGAAGCTTTCTTT. Translating it yields CSGLQGSYTEAFF.

The chain has TRBV6-5 and TRBJ1-1; D ambiguous. CDR3 length: 14 residues. In germline, CDR1 is MNHEY, CDR2 SVGAGI. The V end was cut by 2 bases, the J end by 1 base, with 8 bases between. The CDR3 spells CASSYETGNTEAFF. The CDR3 DNA is TGTGCCAGCAGTTACGAGACGGGGAACACTGAAGCTTTCTTT.

The chain carries TRBV29-1 and TRBJ2-7; perhaps TRBD1 as D (6 bases). The germline V gene has CDR1 SQVTM and CDR2 ANQGSEA. CDR3 length: 14 residues. Trimming removed 4 bases at V and 0 bases at J, with 13 bases between. The DNA for the CDR3 is TGCAGCGTTGGCCCAGACAGGAGCTCCTACGAGCAGTACTTC. This encodes CSVGPDRSSYEQYF.

The chain couples TRBV18 to TRBJ2-1, with D possibly matching TRBD2 (6 bases). CDR3 size: 15 residues. V gave up 7 bases and J gave up 8 bases, with 21 bases separating them. In germline, CDR1 is KGHSH, CDR2 LQKENI. As DNA, the CDR3 is TGTGCCAGCTTCATCGCGGAGGGTATGAGCGATGAGCAGTTCTTC. Translated: CASFIAEGMSDEQFF.